This paragraph reports one T cell receptor beta chain. Which antigen it targets is not known. This may stem from a read error, because a much larger clone lies one nucleotide away. The germline V gene gives CDR1 as SGHTA and CDR2 as FQGTGA. Including the terminal cysteine and phenylalanine, the CDR3 comprises 17 residues. Left in the record is the CDR3 DNA by itself, 51 bases read in frame from the first base. Unmatched junction bases come to 9, with V trimmed by 2 bases and J by 2 bases. The entry originates in a study of glioma-infiltrating T cells (dated by TCRdb to 2015 to 2016). Study-wide context: TCR alpha- and beta-chain repertoires were sequenced from glioma tissue, non-neoplastic brain tissue and matched peripheral blood mononuclear cells. Each tissue-infiltrating repertoire was compared with the same patient's peripheral blood repertoire to measure divergence between tissue and blood T-cell populations. Three low-grade glioma patients, several primary glioblastoma patients and three non-glioma patients contributing non-neoplastic brain tissue were included in the paired cohort. The study at large found these results: VJ-independent divergence between tissue and blood was found to be below expectation in non-neoplastic patients but above expectation in all gliomas, particularly low-grade gliomas. Small numbers underpinned the group comparisons: eight glioblastoma patients, three low-grade glioma patients and three non-neoplastic patients. Only a very small number of CDR3 sequences turned up in both tissue and blood, a result put down to high CDR3 diversity combined with limited sampling.

TCR alpha and beta CDR3 regions were amplified with the iRepertoire nested amplicon-rescue multiplex PCR (arm-PCR) platform from RNA. The input for one-step reverse transcription and amplification was about 95-450 ng of either tissue mRNA or PBMC total RNA. After bead purification, a secondary multiplex PCR added Illumina adapters, and libraries were gel-purified between 200 and 400 bp. Internal 6-nucleotide barcodes were carried by the libraries and were used for demultiplexing. The libraries were sequenced on an Illumina MiSeq using 2x220 or 2x250 nucleotide paired-end reads. The original pipeline was this. FLASH 1.2.11 was used to merge paired reads, and BWA-MEM then aligned the reads to the GRCh37 human genome before TRA and TRB reads were extracted. For V and J assignment, an IMGT-derived reference of cassette sequences and CDR3 motifs that included pseudogenes was used. Three-frame translation of reads was performed, and productive CDR3s were defined as those with a C...FGXG motif and no stop codons. Unique combinations of V-J cassette pair and CDR3 amino acid sequence were defined as clonotypes. Hamming distance filtering was applied to reads, with thresholds set by the sequence error rate of each sample in mapped regions. Starting from the raw public reads, TCRdb applied fastp trimming at Q25, assembled clones with MiXCR and retained in-frame beta chains. CDR3 protein sequences are deduplicated, and each keeps its most common genes and DNA. The authors' filters were not applied to this entry. This sample holds about 1,800 distinct CDR3 sequences; around 28% were observed only once. Under 45% of the sample belongs to the ten largest clones.

This receptor was taken from a human donor with low-grade glioma or glioblastoma, undergoing nonglioma brain surgery, or in good health (not recorded which). The source material was glioma tissue, nonneoplastic brain tissue, or PBMCs (not recorded which). The V gene is TRBV7-3 and the J gene is TRBJ2-1; 7 central bases correspond to TRBD2. DNA sequence: TGTGCCAGCAGCTTACAGGGCGGGAGTGGAACCTACAATGAGCAGTTCTTC. Its protein product is CASSLQGGSGTYNEQFF.